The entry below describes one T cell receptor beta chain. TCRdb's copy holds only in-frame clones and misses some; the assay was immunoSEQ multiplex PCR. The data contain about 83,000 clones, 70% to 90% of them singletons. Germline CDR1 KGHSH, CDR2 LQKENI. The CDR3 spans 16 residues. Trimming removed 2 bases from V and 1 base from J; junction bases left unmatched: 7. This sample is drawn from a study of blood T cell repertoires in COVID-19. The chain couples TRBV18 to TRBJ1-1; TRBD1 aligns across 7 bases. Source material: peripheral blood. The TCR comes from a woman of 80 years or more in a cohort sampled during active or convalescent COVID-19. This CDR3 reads CASSPSAGGSNTEAFF. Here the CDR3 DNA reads TGTGCCAGCTCACCATCAGCAGGGGGATCGAACACTGAAGCTTTCTTT.